This T cell receptor beta chain comes out of a study of OX40 agonist ivuxolimab in advanced cancers. This clone has a handful of counts. Here immunoSEQ multiplex PCR was the method, and the copy in TCRdb shows in-frame clones only, minus some. The repertoire holds roughly 66,000 clones, with 75% to 85% as singletons. This CDR3 region has 16 residues. Germline assignment: CDR1 SGHRS and CDR2 YFSETQ. V shed 4 bases and J 3 bases; nucleotides not matched to a gene: 7. The rearrangement uses TRBV5-1 and TRBJ2-3; TRBD2 matches at 11 bases. This sample comprised CD4+ or CD8+ T cells sorted from blood, obtained in a trial of the OX40 agonist ivuxolimab. The receptor's source is an adult with an advanced solid tumor such as melanoma, head and neck, liver or kidney cancer. The CDR3 nucleotides are TGCGCCAGCAGCCCCAGGACTAGCGGGCTAACAGATACGCAGTATTTT. Its protein is CASSPRTSGLTDTQYF.